One T cell receptor (beta chain) is described in this entry. This entry is derived from a study of blood T cell repertoires in COVID-19. The wider study: There were acute and convalescent COVID-19 samples, and they came from the United States, Italy and Spain. The cDNA or gDNA used as material had been derived from T cells, B-cell-depleted T cells, or PBMCs.

Seattle-derived patients entered the study during active infection and were followed longitudinally. Per the original data handling: Amplified reference gene primers provided the basis for estimating nucleated cell counts. Sequencing used immunoSEQ multiplex PCR; TCRdb keeps in-frame clones, though not all of them. V and J calls plus clone size are reproduced from that table; the DNA served to infer D and trimming. Of roughly 150,000 clones listed, 70% to 90% are singletons. Germline V gene data show CDR1 as KGHDR and CDR2 as SFDVKD. The CDR3 loop spans 14 amino acids. The V segment lost 4 bases and the J segment 6 bases; nucleotides outside the gene matches: 5.

The rearrangement joins TRBV24-1 to TRBJ2-1; the match to TRBD1 covers 7 bases. The receptor was isolated from a woman between 55 and 75 years old with COVID-19, enrolled during active disease. Source material: peripheral blood. CDR3 amino acids: CATSESRGSNEQFF. The CDR3 DNA follows: TGTGCCACCAGTGAGTCCAGGGGGAGCAATGAGCAGTTCTTC.